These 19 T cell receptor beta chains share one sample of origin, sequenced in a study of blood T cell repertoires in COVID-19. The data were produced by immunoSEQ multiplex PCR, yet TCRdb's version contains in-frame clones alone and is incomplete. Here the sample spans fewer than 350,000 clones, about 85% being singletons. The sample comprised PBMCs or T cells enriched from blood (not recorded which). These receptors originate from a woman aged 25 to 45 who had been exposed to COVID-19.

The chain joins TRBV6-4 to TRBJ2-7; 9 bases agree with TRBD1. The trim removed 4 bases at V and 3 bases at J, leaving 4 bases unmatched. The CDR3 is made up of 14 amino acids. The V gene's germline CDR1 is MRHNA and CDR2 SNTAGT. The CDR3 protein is CASSAGTGNYEQYF. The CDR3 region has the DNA TGTGCCAGCAGTGCCGGGACAGGGAACTACGAGCAGTACTTC.

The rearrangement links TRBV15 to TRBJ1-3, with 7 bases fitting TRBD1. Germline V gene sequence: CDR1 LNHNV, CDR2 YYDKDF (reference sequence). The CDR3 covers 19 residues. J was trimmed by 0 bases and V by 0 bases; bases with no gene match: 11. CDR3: CATSRDKRLTGSSGNTIYF. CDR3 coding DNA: TGTGCCACCAGCAGAGATAAACGATTGACAGGGAGCTCTGGAAACACCATATATTTT. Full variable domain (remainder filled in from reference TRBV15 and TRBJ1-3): DAMVIQNPRYQVTQFGKPVTLSCSQTLNHNVMYWYQQKSSQAPKLLFHYYDKDFNNEADTPDNFQSRRPNTSFCFLDIRSPGLGDTAMYLCATSRDKRLTGSSGNTIYFGEGSWLTVV.

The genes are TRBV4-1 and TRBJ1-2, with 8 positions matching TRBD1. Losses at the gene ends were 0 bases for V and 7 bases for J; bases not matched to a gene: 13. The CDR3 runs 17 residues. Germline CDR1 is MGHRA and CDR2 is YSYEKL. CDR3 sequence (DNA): TGCGCCAGCAGCCAAGAAGTAGAGAGGCAGGGGGCGGGTGGCTACACCTTC. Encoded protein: CASSQEVERQGAGGYTF.

This chain's CDR3 is CASSSSGNYEQYF. In DNA form, the CDR3 reads TGTGCCAGCAGCTCCAGCGGGAACTACGAGCAGTACTTC. The rearrangement joins TRBV7-9 to TRBJ2-7, with 7 positions matching TRBD2. The V segment lost 4 bases and the J segment 3 bases; nucleotides outside the gene matches: 3. The CDR3 covers 13 residues. The V gene's germline CDR1 is SEHNR and CDR2 FQNEAQ (reference sequence). The full variable domain, completed using reference TRBV7-9 and TRBJ2-7, is DTGVSQNPRHKITKRGQNVTFRCDPISEHNRLYWYRQTLGQGPEFLTYFQNEAQLEKSRLLSDRFSAERPKGSFSTLEIQRTEQGDSAMYLCASSSSGNYEQYFGPGTRLTVT.

CDR3 sequence reads: CASSLLRTGEGYEQYF. Here the CDR3 DNA reads TGTGCCAGCAGCTTGCTCCGGACAGGGGAGGGGTACGAGCAGTACTTC. The rearrangement joins TRBV7-2 to TRBJ2-7; TRBD1 aligns across 9 bases. Germline values: CDR1 SGHTA, CDR2 FQGNSA. CDR3 length: 16 residues. With V trimmed by 3 bases and J by 4 bases, 10 bases remained unmatched.

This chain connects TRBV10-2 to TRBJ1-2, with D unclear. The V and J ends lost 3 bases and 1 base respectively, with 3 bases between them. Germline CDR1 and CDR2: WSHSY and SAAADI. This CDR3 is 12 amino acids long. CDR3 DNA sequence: TGCGCCAGCAGTGACAATAACTATGGCTACACCTTC. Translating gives CASSDNNYGYTF.

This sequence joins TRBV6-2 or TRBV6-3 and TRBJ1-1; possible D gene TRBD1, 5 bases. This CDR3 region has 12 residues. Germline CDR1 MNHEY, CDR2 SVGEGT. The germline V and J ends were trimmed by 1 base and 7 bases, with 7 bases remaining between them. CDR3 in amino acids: CASSYWGDEAFF. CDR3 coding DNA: TGTGCCAGCAGTTACTGGGGGGATGAAGCTTTCTTT.

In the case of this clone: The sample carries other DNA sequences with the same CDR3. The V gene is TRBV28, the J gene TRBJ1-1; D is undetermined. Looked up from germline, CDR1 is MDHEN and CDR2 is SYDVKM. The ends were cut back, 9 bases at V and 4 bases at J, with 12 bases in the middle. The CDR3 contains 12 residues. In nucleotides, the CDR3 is TGTGCCAGTTCCCCGCCGGGCACTGAAGCTTTCTTT. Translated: CASSPPGTEAFF.

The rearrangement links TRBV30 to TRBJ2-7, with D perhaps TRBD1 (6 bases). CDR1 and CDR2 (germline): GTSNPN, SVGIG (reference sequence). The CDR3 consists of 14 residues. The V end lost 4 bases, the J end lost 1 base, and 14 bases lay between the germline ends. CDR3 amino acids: CAWTTGQRSYEQYF. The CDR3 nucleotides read TGTGCCTGGACCACGGGACAAAGGTCCTACGAGCAGTACTTC.

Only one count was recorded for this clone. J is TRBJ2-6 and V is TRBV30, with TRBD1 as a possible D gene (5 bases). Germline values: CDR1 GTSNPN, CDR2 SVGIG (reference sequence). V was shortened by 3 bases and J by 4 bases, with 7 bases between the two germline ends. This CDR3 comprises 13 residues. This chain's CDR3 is CAWSRTGANVLTF. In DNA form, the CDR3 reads TGTGCCTGGAGCCGGACAGGGGCCAACGTCCTGACTTTC.

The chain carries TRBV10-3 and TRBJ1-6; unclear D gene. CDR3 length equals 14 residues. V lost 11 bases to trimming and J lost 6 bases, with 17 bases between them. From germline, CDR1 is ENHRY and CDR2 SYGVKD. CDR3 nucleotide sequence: TGTGCCGTCCGGAGCGGTATTAGTAATTCACCCCTCCACTTT. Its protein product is CAVRSGISNSPLHF.

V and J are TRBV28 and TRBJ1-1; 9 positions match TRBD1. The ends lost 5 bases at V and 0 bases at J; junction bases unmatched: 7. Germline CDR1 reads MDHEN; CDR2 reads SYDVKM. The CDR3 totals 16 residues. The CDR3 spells CASSIDRGWLNTEAFF. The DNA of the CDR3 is TGTGCCAGCAGTATCGACAGGGGGTGGTTGAACACTGAAGCTTTCTTT.

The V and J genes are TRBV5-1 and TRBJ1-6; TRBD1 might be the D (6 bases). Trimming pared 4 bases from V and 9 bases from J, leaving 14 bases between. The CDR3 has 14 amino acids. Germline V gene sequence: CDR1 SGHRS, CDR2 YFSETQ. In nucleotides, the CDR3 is TGCGCCAGCAGCAGGGGGACCGAAGGTTCACCCCTCCACTTT. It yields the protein CASSRGTEGSPLHF.

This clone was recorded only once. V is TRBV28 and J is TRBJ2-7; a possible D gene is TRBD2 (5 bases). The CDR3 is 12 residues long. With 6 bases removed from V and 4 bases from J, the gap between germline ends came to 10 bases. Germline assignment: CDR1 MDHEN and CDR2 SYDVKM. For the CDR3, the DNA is TGTGCCAGCAGGATAGGCGGGTACGAGCAGTACTTC. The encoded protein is CASRIGGYEQYF.

CDR3 sequence (DNA): TGTGCCAGCAGTAAACTAGCGGGAGACACCGGGGAGCTGTTTTTT. Protein sequence: CASSKLAGDTGELFF. The chain is built from TRBV11-2 and TRBJ2-2; 11 nucleotides agree with TRBD2. Germline CDR1 SGHAT, CDR2 FQNNGV. V dropped 6 bases and J dropped 3; count of bases not matched to a gene: 3. The CDR3 is made up of 15 amino acids.

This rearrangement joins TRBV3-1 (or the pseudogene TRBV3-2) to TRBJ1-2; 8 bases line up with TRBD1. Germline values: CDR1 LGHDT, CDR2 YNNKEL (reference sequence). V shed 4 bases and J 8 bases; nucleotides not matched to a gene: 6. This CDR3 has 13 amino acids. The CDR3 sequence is CASSPDRVGGYTF. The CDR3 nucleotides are TGTGCCAGCAGCCCGGACAGGGTAGGAGGCTACACCTTC.

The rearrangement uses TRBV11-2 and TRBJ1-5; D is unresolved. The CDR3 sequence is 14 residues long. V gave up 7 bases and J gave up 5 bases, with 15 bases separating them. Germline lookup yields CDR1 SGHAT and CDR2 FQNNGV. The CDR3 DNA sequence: TGTGCCAGCACCAATTTAAGCCTCTATCAGCCCCAGCATTTT. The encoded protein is CASTNLSLYQPQHF.

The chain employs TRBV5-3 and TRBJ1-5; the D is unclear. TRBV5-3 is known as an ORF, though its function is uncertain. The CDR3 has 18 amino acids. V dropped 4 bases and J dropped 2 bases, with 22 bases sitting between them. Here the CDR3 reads CARSTKRLPKSGNQPQHF. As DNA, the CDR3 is TGTGCCAGAAGCACCAAGCGACTCCCCAAAAGTGGCAATCAGCCCCAGCATTTT.

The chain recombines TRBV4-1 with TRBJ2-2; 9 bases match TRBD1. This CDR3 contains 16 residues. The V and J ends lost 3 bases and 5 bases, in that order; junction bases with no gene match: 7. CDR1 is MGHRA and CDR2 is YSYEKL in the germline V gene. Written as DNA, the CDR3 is TGCGCCAGCAGCCACGAAGGACAGGGGCGAACCGGGGAGCTGTTTTTT. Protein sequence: CASSHEGQGRTGELFF.